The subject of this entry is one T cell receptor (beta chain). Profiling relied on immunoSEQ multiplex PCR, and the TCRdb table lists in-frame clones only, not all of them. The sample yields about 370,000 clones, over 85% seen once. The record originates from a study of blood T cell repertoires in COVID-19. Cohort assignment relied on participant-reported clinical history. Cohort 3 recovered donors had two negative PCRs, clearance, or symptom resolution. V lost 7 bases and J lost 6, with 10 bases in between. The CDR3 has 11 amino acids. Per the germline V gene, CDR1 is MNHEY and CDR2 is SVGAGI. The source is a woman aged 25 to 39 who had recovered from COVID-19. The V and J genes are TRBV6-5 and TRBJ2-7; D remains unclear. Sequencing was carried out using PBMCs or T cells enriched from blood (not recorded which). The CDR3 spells CASTLNGEQYF. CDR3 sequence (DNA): TGTGCCAGCACCCTTAACGGCGAGCAGTACTTC.